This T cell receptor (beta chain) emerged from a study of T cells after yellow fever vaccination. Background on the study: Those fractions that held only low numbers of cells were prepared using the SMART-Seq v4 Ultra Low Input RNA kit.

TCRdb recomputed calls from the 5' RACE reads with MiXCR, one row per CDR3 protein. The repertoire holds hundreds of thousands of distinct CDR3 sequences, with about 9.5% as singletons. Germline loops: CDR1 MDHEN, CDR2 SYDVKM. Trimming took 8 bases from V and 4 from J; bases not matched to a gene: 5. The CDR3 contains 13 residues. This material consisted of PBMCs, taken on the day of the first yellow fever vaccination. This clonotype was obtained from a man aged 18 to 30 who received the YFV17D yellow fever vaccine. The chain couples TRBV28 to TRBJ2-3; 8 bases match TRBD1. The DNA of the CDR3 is TGTGCCAGCCTCGGACAGGGTGCAGATACGCAGTATTTT. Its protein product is CASLGQGADTQYF. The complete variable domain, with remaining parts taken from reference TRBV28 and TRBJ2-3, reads DVKVTQSSRYLVKRTGEKVFLECVQDMDHENMFWYRQDPGLGLRLIYFSYDVKMKEKGDIPEGYSVSREKKERFSLILESASTNQTSMYLCASLGQGADTQYFGPGTRLTVL.